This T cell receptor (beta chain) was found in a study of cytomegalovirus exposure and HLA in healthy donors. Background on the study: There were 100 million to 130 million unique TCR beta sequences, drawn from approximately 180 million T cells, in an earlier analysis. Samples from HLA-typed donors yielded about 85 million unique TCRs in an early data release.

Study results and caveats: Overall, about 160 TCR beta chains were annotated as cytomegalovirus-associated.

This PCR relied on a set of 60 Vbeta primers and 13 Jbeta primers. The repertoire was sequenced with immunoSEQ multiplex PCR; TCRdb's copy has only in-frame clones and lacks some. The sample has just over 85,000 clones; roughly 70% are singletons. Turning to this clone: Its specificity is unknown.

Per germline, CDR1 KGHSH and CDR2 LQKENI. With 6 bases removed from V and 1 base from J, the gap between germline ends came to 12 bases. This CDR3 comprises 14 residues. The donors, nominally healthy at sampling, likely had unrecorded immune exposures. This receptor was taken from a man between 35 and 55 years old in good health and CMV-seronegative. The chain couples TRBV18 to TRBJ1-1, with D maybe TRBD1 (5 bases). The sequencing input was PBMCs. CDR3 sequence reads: CASSTGEKNTEAFF. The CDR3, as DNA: TGTGCCAGCTCCACGGGGGAGAAGAACACTGAAGCTTTCTTT.